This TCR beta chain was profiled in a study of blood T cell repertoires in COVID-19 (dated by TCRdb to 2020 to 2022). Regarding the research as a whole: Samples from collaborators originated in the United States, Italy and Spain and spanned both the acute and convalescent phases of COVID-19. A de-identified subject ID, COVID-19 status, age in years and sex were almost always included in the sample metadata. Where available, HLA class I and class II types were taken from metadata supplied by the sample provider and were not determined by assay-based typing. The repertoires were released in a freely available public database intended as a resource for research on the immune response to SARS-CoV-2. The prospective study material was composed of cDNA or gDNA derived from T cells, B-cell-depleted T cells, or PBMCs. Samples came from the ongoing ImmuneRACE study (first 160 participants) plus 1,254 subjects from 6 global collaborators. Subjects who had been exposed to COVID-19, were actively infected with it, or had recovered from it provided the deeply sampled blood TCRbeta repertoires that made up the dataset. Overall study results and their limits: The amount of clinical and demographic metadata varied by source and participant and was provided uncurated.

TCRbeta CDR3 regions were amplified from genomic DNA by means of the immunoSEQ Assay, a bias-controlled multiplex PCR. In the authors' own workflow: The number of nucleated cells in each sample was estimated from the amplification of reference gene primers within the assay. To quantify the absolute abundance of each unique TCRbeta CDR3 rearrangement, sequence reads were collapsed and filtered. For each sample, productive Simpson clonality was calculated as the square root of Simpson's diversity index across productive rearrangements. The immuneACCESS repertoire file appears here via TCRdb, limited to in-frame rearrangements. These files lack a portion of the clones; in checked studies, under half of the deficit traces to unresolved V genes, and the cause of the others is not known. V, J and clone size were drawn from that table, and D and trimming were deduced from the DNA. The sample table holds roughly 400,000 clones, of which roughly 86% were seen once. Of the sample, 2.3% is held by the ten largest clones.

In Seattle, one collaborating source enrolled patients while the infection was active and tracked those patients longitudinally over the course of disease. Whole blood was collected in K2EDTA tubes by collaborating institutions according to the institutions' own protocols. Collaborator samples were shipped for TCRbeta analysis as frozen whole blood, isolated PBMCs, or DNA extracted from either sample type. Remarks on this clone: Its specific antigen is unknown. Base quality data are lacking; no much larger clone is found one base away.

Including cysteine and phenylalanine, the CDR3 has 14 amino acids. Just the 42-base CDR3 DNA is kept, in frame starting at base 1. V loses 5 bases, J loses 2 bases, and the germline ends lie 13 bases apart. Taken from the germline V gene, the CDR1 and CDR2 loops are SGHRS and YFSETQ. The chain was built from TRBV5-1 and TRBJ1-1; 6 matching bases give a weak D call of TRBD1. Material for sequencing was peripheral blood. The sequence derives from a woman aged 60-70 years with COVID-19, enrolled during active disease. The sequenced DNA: TGCGCCAGCAGGTTTCAGGACAGTAACACTGAAGCTTTCTTT. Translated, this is CASRFQDSNTEAFF.